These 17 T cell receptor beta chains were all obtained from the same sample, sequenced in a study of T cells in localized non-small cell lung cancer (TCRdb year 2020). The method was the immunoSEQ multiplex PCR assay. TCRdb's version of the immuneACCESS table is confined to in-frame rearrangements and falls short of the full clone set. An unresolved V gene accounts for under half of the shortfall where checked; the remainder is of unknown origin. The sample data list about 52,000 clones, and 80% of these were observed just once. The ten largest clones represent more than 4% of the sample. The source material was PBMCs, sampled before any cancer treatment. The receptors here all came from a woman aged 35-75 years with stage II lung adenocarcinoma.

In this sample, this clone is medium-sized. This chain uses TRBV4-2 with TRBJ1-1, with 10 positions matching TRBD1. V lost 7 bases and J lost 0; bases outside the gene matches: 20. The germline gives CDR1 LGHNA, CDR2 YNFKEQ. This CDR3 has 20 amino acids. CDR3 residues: CASTTSGTGAIQDMNTEAFF. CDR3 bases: TGTGCCAGCACCACTTCCGGGACAGGGGCGATCCAAGACATGAACACTGAAGCTTTCTTT.

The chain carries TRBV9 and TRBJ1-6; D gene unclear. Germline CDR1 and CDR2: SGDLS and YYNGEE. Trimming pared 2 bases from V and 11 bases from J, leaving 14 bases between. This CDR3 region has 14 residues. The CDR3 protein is CASSVGNTAAPLHF. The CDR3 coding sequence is TGTGCCAGCAGCGTCGGCAATACCGCGGCACCCCTCCACTTT.

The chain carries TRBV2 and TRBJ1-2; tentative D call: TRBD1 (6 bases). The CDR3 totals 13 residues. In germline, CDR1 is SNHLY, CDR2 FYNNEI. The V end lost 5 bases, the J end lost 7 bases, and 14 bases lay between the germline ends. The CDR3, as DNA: TGTGCCAGCAGTTTTACAGGGTACCGTGGCTACACCTTC. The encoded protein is CASSFTGYRGYTF.

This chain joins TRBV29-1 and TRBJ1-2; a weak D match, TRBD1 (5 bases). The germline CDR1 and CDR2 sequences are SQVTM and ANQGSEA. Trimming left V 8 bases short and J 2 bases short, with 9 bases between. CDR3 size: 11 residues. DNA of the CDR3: TGCAGCTCGACAGAGAACTATGGCTACACCTTC. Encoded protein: CSSTENYGYTF.

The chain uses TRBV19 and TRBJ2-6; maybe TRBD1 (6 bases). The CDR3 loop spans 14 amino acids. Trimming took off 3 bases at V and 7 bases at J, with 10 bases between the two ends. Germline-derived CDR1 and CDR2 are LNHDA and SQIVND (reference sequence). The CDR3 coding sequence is TGTGCCAGTAGTATCTACAGGGATGCCAACGTCCTGACTTTC. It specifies CASSIYRDANVLTF.

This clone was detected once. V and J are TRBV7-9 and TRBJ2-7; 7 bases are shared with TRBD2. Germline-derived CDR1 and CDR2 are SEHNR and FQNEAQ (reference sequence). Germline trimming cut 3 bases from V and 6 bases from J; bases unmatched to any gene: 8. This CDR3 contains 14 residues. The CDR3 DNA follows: TGTGCCAGCAGCTTGGCCGGGGGGTCCGGCGAGCAGTACTTC. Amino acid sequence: CASSLAGGSGEQYF.

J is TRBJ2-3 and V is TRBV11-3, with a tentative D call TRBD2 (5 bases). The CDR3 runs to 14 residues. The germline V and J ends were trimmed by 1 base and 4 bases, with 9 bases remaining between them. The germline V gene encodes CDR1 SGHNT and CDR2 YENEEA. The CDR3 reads CASSLGVGADTQYF. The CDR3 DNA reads TGTGCCAGCAGCTTAGGGGTCGGGGCAGATACGCAGTATTTT.

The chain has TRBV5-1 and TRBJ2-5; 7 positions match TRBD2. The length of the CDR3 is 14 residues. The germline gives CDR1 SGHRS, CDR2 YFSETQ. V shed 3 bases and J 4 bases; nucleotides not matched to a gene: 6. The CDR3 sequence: CASSSWGGSETQYF. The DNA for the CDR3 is TGCGCCAGCAGCTCCTGGGGGGGATCAGAGACCCAGTACTTC.

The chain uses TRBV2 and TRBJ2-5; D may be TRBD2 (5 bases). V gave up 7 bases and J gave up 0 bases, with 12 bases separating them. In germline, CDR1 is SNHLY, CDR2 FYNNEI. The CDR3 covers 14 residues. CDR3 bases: TGTGCCAGCAAGAGGGCCGGGGACCAAGAGACCCAGTACTTC. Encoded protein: CASKRAGDQETQYF.

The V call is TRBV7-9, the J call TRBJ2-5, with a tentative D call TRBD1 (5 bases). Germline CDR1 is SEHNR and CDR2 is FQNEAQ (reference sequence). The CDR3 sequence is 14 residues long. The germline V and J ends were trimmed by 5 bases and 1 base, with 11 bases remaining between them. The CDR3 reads CASSRRATQETQYF. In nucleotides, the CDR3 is TGTGCCAGCAGCCGCAGGGCCACCCAAGAGACCCAGTACTTC. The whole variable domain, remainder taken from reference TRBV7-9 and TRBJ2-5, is DTGVSQNPRHKITKRGQNVTFRCDPISEHNRLYWYRQTLGQGPEFLTYFQNEAQLEKSRLLSDRFSAERPKGSFSTLEIQRTEQGDSAMYLCASSRRATQETQYFGPGTRLLVL.

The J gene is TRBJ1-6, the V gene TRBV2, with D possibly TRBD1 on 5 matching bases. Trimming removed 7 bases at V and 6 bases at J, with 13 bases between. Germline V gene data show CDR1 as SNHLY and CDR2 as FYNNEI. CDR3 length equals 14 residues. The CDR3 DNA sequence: TGTGCCAGCACCTTGACAGCTGGTAATTCACCCCTCCACTTT. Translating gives CASTLTAGNSPLHF.

For the CDR3, the DNA is TGTGCCAGCAGCAAAGTCGGAGGGAAAAACACTGAAGCTTTCTTT. Protein sequence: CASSKVGGKNTEAFF. The gene calls are TRBV21-1 and TRBJ1-1. TRBV21-1 is recorded as a pseudogene. This CDR3 contains 15 residues.

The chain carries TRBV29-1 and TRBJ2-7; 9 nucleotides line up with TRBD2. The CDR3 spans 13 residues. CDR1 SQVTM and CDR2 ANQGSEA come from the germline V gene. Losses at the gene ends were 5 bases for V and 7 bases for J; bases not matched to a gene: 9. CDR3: CSVMAGGPNEQYF. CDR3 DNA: TGCAGCGTTATGGCGGGGGGGCCGAATGAGCAGTACTTC.

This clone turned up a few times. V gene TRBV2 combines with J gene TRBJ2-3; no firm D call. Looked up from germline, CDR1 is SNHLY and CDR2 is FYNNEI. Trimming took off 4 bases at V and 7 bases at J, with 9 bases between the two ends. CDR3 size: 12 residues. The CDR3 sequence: CASSVEQNTQYF. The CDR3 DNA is TGTGCCAGCAGTGTTGAACAAAATACGCAGTATTTT.

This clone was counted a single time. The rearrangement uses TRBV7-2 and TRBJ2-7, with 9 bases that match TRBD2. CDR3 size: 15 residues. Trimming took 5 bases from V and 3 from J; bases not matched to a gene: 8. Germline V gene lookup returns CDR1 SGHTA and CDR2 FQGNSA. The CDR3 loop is CASSVVSGGFYEQYF. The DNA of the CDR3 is TGTGCCAGCAGCGTGGTGAGCGGGGGGTTCTACGAGCAGTACTTC. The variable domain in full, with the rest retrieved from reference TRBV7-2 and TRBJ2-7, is GAGVSQSPSNKVTEKGKDVELRCDPISGHTALYWYRQSLGQGLEFLIYFQGNSAPDKSGLPSDRFSAERTGGSVSTLTIQRTQQEDSAVYLCASSVVSGGFYEQYFGPGTRLTVT.

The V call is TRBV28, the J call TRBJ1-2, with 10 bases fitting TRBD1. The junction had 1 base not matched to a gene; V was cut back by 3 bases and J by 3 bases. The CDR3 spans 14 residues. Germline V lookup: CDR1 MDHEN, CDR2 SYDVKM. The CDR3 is CASSLGQGYYGYTF. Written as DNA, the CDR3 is TGTGCCAGCAGTTTGGGACAGGGGTACTATGGCTACACCTTC.

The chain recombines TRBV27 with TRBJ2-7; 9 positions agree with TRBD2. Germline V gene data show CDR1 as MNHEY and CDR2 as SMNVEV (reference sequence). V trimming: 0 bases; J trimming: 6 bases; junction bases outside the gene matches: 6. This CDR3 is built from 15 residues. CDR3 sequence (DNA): TGTGCCAGCAGTTTATCGTCGACTAGCGGTGCCGAGCAGTACTTC. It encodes CASSLSSTSGAEQYF.